These 27 T cell receptor beta chains were sequenced from one sample in a study of tumor and adjacent non-tumor tissue in lung cancer. The template was RNA from unsorted bulk tissue. TCRbeta libraries were built with three rounds of nested PCR, modified from ARM-PCR. TCRdb used MiXCR to reprocess the multiplex PCR reads, holding one entry per CDR3 protein. The repertoire holds approximately 76,000 distinct CDR3 sequences, less than 75% seen once, with around 13% in the top ten. What was sequenced was lung tumor tissue. All receptors come from a woman between 65 and 79 years old with non-small cell lung cancer.

This clonotype was seen many times. At one of its ends the junction is not consistent with the germline gene, which may arise from a read error. This chain joins TRBV6-5 and TRBJ1-6, with 7 bases lining up with TRBD1. The CDR3 is made up of 19 amino acids. Germline values: CDR1 MNHEY, CDR2 SVGAGI. CDR3 coding DNA: TGTGCCAGCAGTTACCAAACGCCGACAGGGTTCTCCTATAATTCACCCCCCCACTTT. Translated: CASSYQTPTGFSYNSPPHF.

Note on this clonotype: The junction departs from germline at one end; a sequencing error may be responsible. The J gene is TRBJ2-7, the V gene TRBV4-1; D is unclear. This CDR3 has 15 residues. Germline CDR1 is MGHRA and CDR2 is YSYEKL. CDR3 residues: CAGSQDGQATYEQYF. The CDR3 region has the DNA TGCGCCGGCAGCCAAGATGGCCAAGCAACCTATGAGCAGTACTTC.

In this sample, this clonotype turned up many times. V is TRBV12-5 and J is TRBJ2-1, with TRBD1 matching 9 bases. The germline gives CDR1 LGHNT, CDR2 FRNRAP. CDR3 size: 17 residues. V shed 1 base and J 5 bases; nucleotides not matched to a gene: 9. For the CDR3, the DNA is TGTGCTAGTGGTTTGGGTCGAACAGGGGGCGGCCACAATGAGCAGTTCTTC. It yields the protein CASGLGRTGGGHNEQFF.

Note on this clonotype: A read error may be the cause here, since a much bigger clone is one base away. The chain couples TRBV20-1 to TRBJ2-1, with 10 bases identical to TRBD2. J was trimmed by 4 bases and V by 3 bases; bases with no gene match: 9. This CDR3 region has 16 residues. Germline loops: CDR1 DFQATT, CDR2 SNEGSKA (reference sequence). The CDR3 loop is CSASEEGLAEYNEQFF. The CDR3 nucleotides read TGCAGTGCTAGTGAGGAAGGACTAGCGGAATACAATGAGCAGTTCTTC.

With regard to this clonotype: The missing conserved phenylalanine or tryptophan at the end of this CDR3 makes a read error likely. The V call is TRBV29-1, the J call TRBJ2-1; TRBD2 agrees at 10 bases. The CDR3 extends over 15 amino acids. The germline gives CDR1 SQVTM, CDR2 ANQGSEA. J gave up 4 bases and V 4 bases, and 7 bases lay outside the gene matches. CDR3 amino acids: CSVVTLAGMYNEQFL. The CDR3 region has the DNA TGCAGCGTTGTAACACTAGCGGGAATGTACAATGAGCAGTTCCTC.

V and J are TRBV29-1 and TRBJ1-3, with D unclear. The CDR3 runs to 13 residues. Trimming removed 5 bases from V and 2 bases from J, with 10 bases in between. Per the germline V gene, CDR1 is SQVTM and CDR2 is ANQGSEA. CDR3 DNA sequence: TGCAGCGTTAGTCTAAATGCTGGAAACACCATATATTTT. Protein: CSVSLNAGNTIYF.

About this clonotype: Its ends do not fully match the called genes, so a read error is possible. The V gene is TRBV29-1, the J gene TRBJ2-1; no clear D gene. The germline V gene has CDR1 SQVTM and CDR2 ANQGSEA. The CDR3 length is 16 residues. Written as DNA, the CDR3 is TGCAGCCGTGATGAAGTGGGTGACAACGCCTACAATAAGCAGTTCTTC. This translates into CSRDEVGDNAYNKQFF.

Turning to this clonotype: One end of the junction varies from germline; a read error may be responsible. The chain joins TRBV6-1 to TRBJ1-6; D unresolved. The V gene's germline CDR1 is MNHNS and CDR2 SASEGT. This CDR3 is 13 amino acids long. CDR3 loop: CASSEAPNSPFHF. The CDR3 DNA reads as TGTGCCAGCAGTGAAGCTCCGAATTCACCCTTCCACTTT.

This clonotype was counted at least ten times. The chain joins TRBV28 to TRBJ2-7, with no clear D. The CDR3 contains 14 residues. Germline loops: CDR1 MDHEN, CDR2 SYDVKM. V lost 3 bases to trimming and J lost 0 bases, with 9 bases between them. The CDR3 DNA sequence: TGTGCCAGCAGTTTCCCCAGTTCCTCCTACGAGCAGTACTTC. Translating gives CASSFPSSSYEQYF.

Remarks on this clonotype: A much larger clone is a single base away; this may be a read error. The rearrangement uses TRBV20-1 and TRBJ2-7; TRBD2 aligns across 13 bases. With 0 bases clipped from V and 8 bases from J, the junction kept 10 bases outside the gene matches. The germline V gene has CDR1 DFQATT and CDR2 SNEGSKA (reference sequence). The CDR3 length is 16 residues. In nucleotides, the CDR3 is TGCAGTGCTAGAGATGAGGGACTAGCGGGAAAATACAAGCAGTACTTC. Residues: CSARDEGLAGKYKQYF.

Worth noting for this clonotype: This CDR3 fails to terminate in the conserved phenylalanine or tryptophan, so it likely reflects a read error. The chain uses TRBV28 and TRBJ2-7, with D unclear. The CDR3 extends over 15 amino acids. Germline CDR1 MDHEN, CDR2 SYDVKM. The CDR3 loop reads CASSLSQFSSYEQYL. The DNA of the CDR3 is TGCGCCAGCAGTTTAAGCCAATTCTCCTCCTACGAGCAGTACTTA.

Concerning this clonotype: Without the conserved terminal phenylalanine or tryptophan, this CDR3 likely stems from a read error. In nucleotides, the CDR3 is TGTGCCAGCAGTTACCAGGGAAGGAACTTTGGCTACACCCTC. Protein: CASSYQGRNFGYTL. The gene calls are TRBV6-5 and TRBJ1-2; TRBD1 might be the D (5 bases). Germline loops: CDR1 MNHEY, CDR2 SVGAGI. The CDR3 is made up of 14 amino acids.

Details on this clonotype: The junction shows a germline mismatch at one end, possibly a read error. The V and J genes are TRBV29-1 and TRBJ2-1; D gene unclear. CDR1 is SQVTM, CDR2 ANQGSEA, per germline. The length of the CDR3 is 12 residues. For the CDR3, the DNA is TGCAACGTTGATATGTCCTACAATGAGCAGTTCTTC. Encoded protein: CNVDMSYNEQFF.

As regards this clonotype: Sequence at one end of the junction differs from germline and may be a read error. The CDR3 coding sequence is TGTGTCAGCTCAATCGACAGGGGTGGTAATCAGCCCCAGCATTTT. Amino acids: CVSSIDRGGNQPQHF. J is TRBJ1-5 and V is TRBV18, with TRBD1 matching over 8 bases. This CDR3 spans 15 amino acids. Germline V gives CDR1 KGHSH, CDR2 LQKENI.

Ten or more counts support this clonotype. CDR3 loop: CSVQGTQNIQYF. The CDR3 region has the DNA TGCAGCGTACAGGGAACCCAAAACATTCAGTACTTC. This chain joins TRBV29-1 and TRBJ2-4; D might be TRBD1 (6 bases). The CDR3 runs to 12 residues. The V end was cut by 6 bases, the J end by 5 bases, with 11 bases between. Germline CDR1 and CDR2: SQVTM and ANQGSEA. Based on the CDR3 plus reference TRBV29-1 and TRBJ2-4, the full variable domain is SAVISQKPSRDICQRGTSLTIQCQVDSQVTMMFWYRQQPGQSLTLIATANQGSEATYESGFVIDKFPISRPNLTFSTLTVSNMSPEDSSIYLCSVQGTQNIQYFGAGTRLSVL.

As for this clonotype: This is likely a read error, given that the CDR3 carries no conserved phenylalanine or tryptophan at its end. This chain links TRBV5-1 with TRBJ2-3; D gene unclear. Germline assignment: CDR1 SGHRS and CDR2 YFSETQ. Trimming left V 6 bases short and J 5 bases short, with 13 bases between. CDR3 length: 13 amino acids. This CDR3 reads CASTNWGGDTQYL. The CDR3 DNA reads as TGCGCCAGCACCAACTGGGGTGGAGATACGCAGTATCTT.

For this clonotype: Relative to the germline gene, one junction end is altered; a read error may explain this. V gene TRBV11-1 combines with J gene TRBJ2-1, with a weak D call TRBD2 (6 bases). Per the germline V gene, CDR1 is SGHAT and CDR2 is FQDESV (reference sequence). The CDR3 spans 16 residues. The CDR3 nucleotides are TGTGCCAGCAGCTTAACCCTAGCGAGCCTGTACAATGGGCAGTTCTTC. Translation: CASSLTLASLYNGQFF. Filled out from reference TRBV11-1 and TRBJ2-1, the complete variable domain reads EAEVAQSPRYKITEKSQAVAFWCDPISGHATLYWYRQILGQGPELLVQFQDESVVDDSQLPKDRFSAERLKGVDSTLKIQPAELGDSAMYLCASSLTLASLYNGQFFGPGTRLTVL.

In regard to this clonotype: A junction end diverges from the germline sequence, so it may reflect a read error. V is TRBV11-3 and J is TRBJ2-3; maybe TRBD2 (6 bases). The CDR3 contains 14 residues. CDR1 is SGHNT and CDR2 is YENEEA in the germline V gene. CDR3 loop: CAGSFDTSTDTRYF. The CDR3 DNA reads as TGTGCCGGCAGCTTTGACACTAGCACAGATACGCGGTATTTT. Together with reference TRBV11-3 and TRBJ2-3, the CDR3 gives the full variable domain: EAGVVQSPRYKIIEKKQPVAFWCNPISGHNTLYWYLQNLGQGPELLIRYENEEAVDDSQLPKDRFSAERLKGVDSTLKIQPAELGDSAVYLCAGSFDTSTDTRYFGPGTRLTVL.

A remark on this clonotype: One end of the junction is discordant with germline, which a read error may explain. The chain combines TRBV5-1 with TRBJ1-1; 7 nucleotides align to TRBD1. Germline CDR1 reads SGHRS; CDR2 reads YFSETQ. The CDR3 runs 14 residues. CDR3 in amino acids: CASSGSIQGLEAFF. The CDR3 region has the DNA TGCGCCAGCAGCGGCTCAATACAGGGGCTTGAAGCTTTCTTC.

As to this clonotype: A much larger clone sits a single nucleotide away, making a read error possible. This chain uses TRBV5-1 with TRBJ2-1; 13 nucleotides match TRBD2. This CDR3 has 16 residues. Germline V gene sequence: CDR1 SGHRS, CDR2 YFSETQ. V shed 0 bases, J shed 7 bases, and the junction held 4 bases outside the gene matches. The CDR3 reads CASSLATSGRTNEQFF. The CDR3 DNA reads as TGCGCCAGCAGCTTGGCGACTAGCGGGAGGACTAATGAGCAGTTCTTC.

Points on this clonotype: The germline gene is not matched at one end of the junction; a read error may be the cause. The chain recombines TRBV6-1 with TRBJ2-5, with D possibly being TRBD1 or TRBD2 (5 bases each). Germline loops: CDR1 MNHNS, CDR2 SASEGT. The CDR3 extends over 15 amino acids. This CDR3 reads CASRWGMRYQEAQYF. The CDR3 DNA sequence: TGTGCCAGCCGCTGGGGGATGAGGTACCAAGAGGCCCAGTACTTC.

As concerns this clonotype: The conserved phenylalanine or tryptophan normally closing the CDR3 is absent here, so this likely arose from a read error. This rearrangement joins TRBV28 to TRBJ2-7; the D gene is possibly TRBD2 (5 bases). V lost 5 bases to trimming and J lost 2 bases, with 16 bases between them. Germline V gene lookup returns CDR1 MDHEN and CDR2 SYDVKM. The CDR3 runs to 15 residues. The CDR3 DNA sequence: TGTGCCAGCAGTACGCGACTAAAGCTTACCTACGAGCAGTACTAC. The encoded protein is CASSTRLKLTYEQYY.

On this clonotype: The junction departs from the called germline gene at one end, perhaps through a read error. The chain uses TRBV6-6 and TRBJ2-7; TRBD2 agrees at 7 bases. The germline V gene encodes CDR1 MNHNY and CDR2 SVGAGI (reference sequence). The CDR3 totals 14 residues. CDR3 bases: TGCGCCAGCAGAGGGGTTAGCGGGTGTTACGAGCAGTACTTC. Translated, it gives CASRGVSGCYEQYF.

The chain links TRBV29-1 to TRBJ2-7, with D unclear. Per the germline V gene, CDR1 is SQVTM and CDR2 is ANQGSEA. V was shortened by 1 base and J by 5 bases, with 9 bases between the two germline ends. This CDR3 is 12 amino acids long. CDR3 in amino acids: CSVEGEADEQYF. CDR3 sequence (DNA): TGCAGCGTTGAAGGAGAGGCTGACGAGCAGTACTTC.

As regards this clonotype: The junction does not match germline at one end; this may be a read error. The V call is TRBV24-1, the J call TRBJ2-5; a possible D gene is TRBD2 (6 bases). The CDR3 spans 15 residues. The germline V gene encodes CDR1 KGHDR and CDR2 SFDVKD. Written as DNA, the CDR3 is TGTGCCACCAGTGACCTGGGGGGATCGAGAGAGACCCAGCACTTC. It is translated as CATSDLGGSRETQHF.

The chain links TRBV20-1 to TRBJ2-5; D is unresolved. The V and J ends lost 1 base and 7 bases respectively, with 13 bases between them. Germline V lookup: CDR1 DFQATT, CDR2 SNEGSKA (reference sequence). The CDR3 consists of 13 residues. The CDR3 protein is CSARVRLGGTQYF. The CDR3 region has the DNA TGCAGTGCTAGAGTTCGGCTTGGTGGGACCCAGTACTTC.

As for this clonotype: A read error may produce the germline difference seen at one junction end. V gene TRBV5-1 combines with J gene TRBJ2-7; tentative D call: TRBD2 (5 bases). Germline V gene data show CDR1 as SGHRS and CDR2 as YFSETQ. The CDR3 is 14 amino acids. CDR3 in amino acids: CASSLGTRAYEKYF. The CDR3 coding sequence is TGCGCCAGCAGCTTGGGCACTAGAGCCTACGAGAAGTACTTC.